The present TCR beta chain was sequenced within a study of blood T cell repertoires in COVID-19. Overall study: Sites in the United States, Italy and Spain provided acute and convalescent COVID-19 samples.

This CDR3 has 15 residues. The junction had 9 bases not matched to a gene; V was cut back by 6 bases and J by 4 bases. Germline CDR1 is MNHEY and CDR2 is SVGAGI. Per the original data handling: From reference gene primer amplification, estimates of nucleated cell counts were derived. Data came from immunoSEQ multiplex PCR; TCRdb stores just in-frame clones and leaves some out. The V and J calls and the clone size are those of that table, but D and trimming were determined from the DNA. The table has around 57,000 clones, 82% seen once. This clonotype originated in a woman between 55 and 75 years old with acute or convalescent COVID-19. This rearrangement joins TRBV6-5 to TRBJ1-1; 9 bases match TRBD1. Material: peripheral blood. CDR3: CASRAGTGTGTEAFF. CDR3 in DNA: TGTGCCAGCAGGGCCGGGACAGGGACCGGCACTGAAGCTTTCTTT.